The clone carrying this TCR beta chain was picked up a small number of times. What it recognizes is unknown. The V segment lost 3 bases and the J segment 11 bases; nucleotides outside the gene matches: 6. The CDR3 consists of 11 residues. Germline CDR1 SQVTM, CDR2 ANQGSEA. The entry originates in a study of T-cell memory formation after mild COVID-19. Study-wide background: The study found TCR clusters largely donor specific.

Study observations and caveats: Among contracting clones, CD4+ were mainly CM/EM and CD8+ enriched in EMRA. Certain responding clones were present in pre-infection memory, suggesting participation of cross-reactive memory. Balance between CD4 and CD8 was seen in clones contracting day 15 to 85, and a CD4+ lean was seen in later expanders.

TCRdb passed the 5' RACE reads through MiXCR, listing each CDR3 protein once. The sample shows roughly 250,000 distinct CDR3 sequences, less than 20% of them seen only once. Sequenced sample: PBMCs or a T cell subset sorted from them (not recorded which). This TCR was recovered from a man younger than 35 who had mild COVID-19 (a few samples of this study predate the infection). Cell type and time point are not known. The genes are TRBV29-1 and TRBJ1-1; TRBD1 matches 7 bases. The chain's CDR3 is CSVDGHRGAFF. In nucleotides, the CDR3 is TGCAGCGTTGACGGGCACAGGGGCGCTTTCTTT. Full variable domain (outside the CDR3, taken from reference TRBV29-1 and TRBJ1-1): SAVISQKPSRDICQRGTSLTIQCQVDSQVTMMFWYRQQPGQSLTLIATANQGSEATYESGFVIDKFPISRPNLTFSTLTVSNMSPEDSSIYLCSVDGHRGAFFGQGTRLTVV.